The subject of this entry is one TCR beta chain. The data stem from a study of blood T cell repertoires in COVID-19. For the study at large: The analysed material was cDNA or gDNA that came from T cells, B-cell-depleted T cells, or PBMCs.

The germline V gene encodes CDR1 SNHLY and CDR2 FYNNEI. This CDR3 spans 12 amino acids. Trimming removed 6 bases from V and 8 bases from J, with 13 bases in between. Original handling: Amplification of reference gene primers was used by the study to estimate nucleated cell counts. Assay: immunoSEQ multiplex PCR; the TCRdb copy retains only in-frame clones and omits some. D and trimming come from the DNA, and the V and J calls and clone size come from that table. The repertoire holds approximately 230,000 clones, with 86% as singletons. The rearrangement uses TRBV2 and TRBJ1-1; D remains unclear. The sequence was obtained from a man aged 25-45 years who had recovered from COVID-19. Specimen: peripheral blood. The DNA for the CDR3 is TGTGCCAGCAGGACGACAAACGGAGAAGCTTTCTTT. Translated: CASRTTNGEAFF.